What follows are 4 T cell receptor beta chains derived from one specimen sequenced in a study of Ad26.COV2.S vaccination and SARS-CoV-2 variants. Treatment defined: around 19 received Ad26.COV2.S at low or high dose, single or two shots; roughly five received placebo; per-sample allocation not given. Sampling was done on day 63 after the first vaccine or placebo injection. Clones were read by immunoSEQ multiplex PCR, and TCRdb kept only the in-frame ones, dropping some. The table has roughly 400,000 clones, 75% to 90% seen once. The material sequenced was peripheral blood, taken in a trial of Ad26.COV2.S vaccine versus placebo. All receptors come from a person between 18 and 60 years old who received the Ad26.COV2.S COVID-19 vaccine or a placebo.

A note on this clone: The same CDR3 arises from other DNA sequences in this sample as well. This sequence joins TRBV18 and TRBJ2-5; weak D call: TRBD1 (6 bases). CDR1 is KGHSH, CDR2 LQKENI, per germline. V shed 1 base and J shed 2 bases, with 8 bases lying between them. This CDR3 has 14 residues. Written as DNA, the CDR3 is TGTGCCAGCTCACCACGGACAGCTCAAGAGACCCAGTACTTC. The encoded protein is CASSPRTAQETQYF.

The chain uses TRBV7-2 and TRBJ2-7; unclear D gene. Germline CDR1 is SGHTA and CDR2 is FQGNSA. The CDR3 covers 15 residues. Trimming cost V 1 base and J 1 base, with 11 bases left between them. Here the CDR3 reads CASSLVGGGSYEQYF. The CDR3 bases are TGTGCCAGCAGCTTAGTGGGCGGCGGATCCTACGAGCAGTACTTC.

Here the CDR3 DNA reads TGTGCCAGTTCCAAAACTAGCGGGAACCGCGAGCAGTACTTC. Protein sequence: CASSKTSGNREQYF. V usage is TRBV6-6 and J usage is TRBJ2-7; 10 bases are a match to TRBD2. Germline lookup yields CDR1 MNHNY and CDR2 SVGAGI (reference sequence). This CDR3 spans 14 amino acids. The ends lost 9 bases at V and 6 bases at J; junction bases unmatched: 11.

This clone has only one observation. The chain employs TRBV28 and TRBJ2-5; 7 positions match TRBD2. V lost 6 bases to trimming and J lost 7 bases; unmatched junction nucleotides: 14. Germline assignment: CDR1 MDHEN and CDR2 SYDVKM. This CDR3 is 15 amino acids long. CDR3 coding DNA: TGTGCCAGCAGGCTTATCGGGACTGGGGGGGGGACCCAGTACTTC. Translation: CASRLIGTGGGTQYF. Variable domain in full (rest from reference TRBV28 and TRBJ2-5): DVKVTQSSRYLVKRTGEKVFLECVQDMDHENMFWYRQDPGLGLRLIYFSYDVKMKEKGDIPEGYSVSREKKERFSLILESASTNQTSMYLCASRLIGTGGGTQYFGPGTRLLVL.